This TCR beta chain comes out of a study of regulatory T cells in long-lasting Graves disease. With iRepertoire HTBI primers and Arm-PCR of CDR3 regions, TCR beta libraries were built. In TCRdb, the multiplex PCR reads were re-called with MiXCR into one record per CDR3 protein. The sample lists about 440,000 distinct CDR3 sequences; 15% to 20% were seen once. This clonotype was seen ten or more times. Time point noted: newly diagnosed GD, antithyroid drugs for less than 3 months. RNA isolated from PBMCs was used to make the TCR library. A further study also used this sample, focusing on T cells in Graves' hyperthyroidism and ophthalmopathy.

This sequence originates from a young woman with Graves disease. The material sequenced was peripheral blood mononuclear cells (PBMCs), taken at new diagnosis, from a patient treated with antithyroid drugs.

The DNA of the CDR3 is TGTGCCATCAGTGGGGGCGCTGGGGCCAACGTCCTGACTTTC. Protein product: CAISGGAGANVLTF. This rearrangement joins TRBV10-3 to TRBJ2-6; D perhaps matches TRBD1 (5 bases). Trimming removed 4 bases at V and 2 bases at J, with 6 bases between. The V gene's germline CDR1 is ENHRY and CDR2 SYGVKD. The length of the CDR3 is 14 residues.